The 27 T cell receptor beta chains below come from one sample, sequenced in a study of blood T cell repertoires in COVID-19. Repertoires were generated with immunoSEQ multiplex PCR, while TCRdb's copy carries only in-frame clones and drops some. The table lists 140,000 to 150,000 clones, over 80% of them singletons. Sequencing was done on a sample of peripheral blood. The origin of the receptors is a man aged 50 to 60 who had recovered from COVID-19.

The CDR3 DNA is TGTGCCAGCTCACCGAACAGAGTTCCTAGCACAGATACGCAGTATTTT. Translated, it gives CASSPNRVPSTDTQYF. The chain links TRBV18 to TRBJ2-3; no clear D. The V gene's germline CDR1 is KGHSH and CDR2 LQKENI. The CDR3 loop spans 16 amino acids. V gave up 3 bases and J gave up 0 bases, with 13 bases separating them.

This rearrangement joins TRBV6-1 to TRBJ2-7; possible D gene TRBD2, 5 bases. Germline CDR1 MNHNS, CDR2 SASEGT. V was shortened by 1 base and J by 2 bases, with 9 bases between the two germline ends. This CDR3 is 14 amino acids long. CDR3 DNA: TGTGCCAGCAGTGAAGTAGCGCCTACCTACGAGCAGTACTTC. Its translation is CASSEVAPTYEQYF.

The chain links TRBV5-4 to TRBJ1-1, with 8 bases aligning to TRBD1. The length of the CDR3 is 15 residues. The junction had 6 bases not matched to a gene; V was cut back by 4 bases and J by 1 base. The germline V gene encodes CDR1 SGHNT and CDR2 YYREEE (reference sequence). CDR3 loop: CASSSYQGANTEAFF. The CDR3 coding sequence is TGTGCCAGCAGCAGCTACCAGGGGGCGAACACTGAAGCTTTCTTT.

This clone has only a few counts. This rearrangement joins TRBV6-5 to TRBJ2-7, with 8 bases aligning to TRBD1. With V trimmed by 6 bases and J by 2 bases, 6 bases remained unmatched. Germline assignment: CDR1 MNHEY and CDR2 SVGAGI. The CDR3 spans 14 residues. CDR3 sequence (DNA): TGTGCCAGCAGATATACGGGACAGGCCTACGAGCAGTACTTC. It encodes CASRYTGQAYEQYF.

The V and J genes are TRBV4-3 and TRBJ2-3; a weak D match, TRBD1 (5 bases). Germline CDR1 reads LGHNA; CDR2 reads YSLEER. The CDR3 contains 15 residues. The V gene lost 1 base and the J gene lost 0 bases, with 8 bases spanning the gap. The DNA for the CDR3 is TGCGCCAGCAGCCAAGGACAGCGTAGCACAGATACGCAGTATTTT. Its protein is CASSQGQRSTDTQYF.

V is TRBV19 and J is TRBJ1-1; 7 bases align to TRBD1. CDR3 length: 16 residues. Looked up from germline, CDR1 is LNHDA and CDR2 is SQIVND (reference sequence). With V trimmed by 1 base and J by 3 bases, 8 bases remained unmatched. The CDR3 nucleotides are TGTGCCAGTAGTATAGGGGGATCGACAGGGTACACTGAAGCTTTCTTT. Residues: CASSIGGSTGYTEAFF.

This clone was seen only once. V usage is TRBV7-9 and J usage is TRBJ2-5; 7 bases align to TRBD1. Germline loops: CDR1 SEHNR, CDR2 FQNEAQ (reference sequence). This CDR3 spans 14 amino acids. With 1 base clipped from V and 5 bases from J, the junction kept 4 bases outside the gene matches. The CDR3 loop reads CASSLGSRGETQYF. As DNA, the CDR3 is TGTGCCAGCAGCTTAGGCAGCAGGGGGGAGACCCAGTACTTC. Supplemented by reference TRBV7-9 and TRBJ2-5, the full variable domain reads DTGVSQNPRHKITKRGQNVTFRCDPISEHNRLYWYRQTLGQGPEFLTYFQNEAQLEKSRLLSDRFSAERPKGSFSTLEIQRTEQGDSAMYLCASSLGSRGETQYFGPGTRLLVL.

The chain has TRBV3-1 (or the pseudogene TRBV3-2) and TRBJ1-2; D unclear. The CDR3 spans 12 residues. Germline values: CDR1 LGHDT, CDR2 YNNKEL (reference sequence). V was cut by 8 bases and J by 2 bases, with 9 bases left in between. In nucleotides, the CDR3 is TGTGCCAGCTCAGAGACAAACTATGGCTACACCTTC. It codes for CASSETNYGYTF.

The chain uses TRBV10-3 and TRBJ1-6; a weak D match, TRBD1 (6 bases). Germline assignment: CDR1 ENHRY and CDR2 SYGVKD. The CDR3 totals 17 residues. V dropped 2 bases and J dropped 7 bases, with 18 bases sitting between them. As DNA, the CDR3 is TGTGCCATCAGTGAGACGAGACCGGACAGACAGAATTCACCCCTCCACTTT. This encodes CAISETRPDRQNSPLHF.

J is TRBJ2-5 and V is TRBV5-1; D is possibly TRBD1 (5 bases). V lost 4 bases and J 5 bases, leaving 12 bases between the germline ends. The CDR3 loop spans 13 amino acids. The germline CDR1 and CDR2 sequences are SGHRS and YFSETQ. CDR3 sequence: CASSASTEETQYF. CDR3 DNA: TGCGCCAGCAGCGCCTCGACAGAGGAGACCCAGTACTTC.

The sample holds one count of this clone. The rearrangement joins TRBV15 to TRBJ1-1, with no clear D. This CDR3 spans 15 amino acids. Trimming took 0 bases from V and 8 from J, leaving 16 bases between them. Per germline, CDR1 LNHNV and CDR2 YYDKDF (reference sequence). The CDR3 sequence: CATSRDQRAPGEAFF. CDR3 DNA: TGTGCCACCAGCAGAGATCAGAGGGCGCCCGGCGAAGCTTTCTTT.

This clone appeared once. The chain carries TRBV4-3 and TRBJ2-2, with 7 bases fitting TRBD2. Germline loops: CDR1 LGHNA, CDR2 YSLEER. CDR3 length: 14 amino acids. Losses at the gene ends were 6 bases for V and 2 bases for J; bases not matched to a gene: 3. The CDR3 DNA sequence: TGCGCCAGCAGTCCTAGCGGAAACACCGGGGAGCTGTTTTTT. Its translation is CASSPSGNTGELFF.

The V and J genes are TRBV7-3 and TRBJ2-1; 8 nucleotides line up with TRBD2. This CDR3 is 14 amino acids long. Germline CDR1 and CDR2: SGHTA and FQGTGA. With V trimmed by 5 bases and J by 8 bases, 8 bases remained unmatched. The DNA for the CDR3 is TGTGCCAGCAGCGTTTCGGGAGGGGGTCATGAGCAGTTCTTC. Translated: CASSVSGGGHEQFF. The full variable domain, rest sourced from reference TRBV7-3 and TRBJ2-1, is GAGVSQTPSNKVTEKGKYVELRCDPISGHTALYWYRQSLGQGPEFLIYFQGTGAADDSGLPNDRFFAVRPEGSVSTLKIQRTERGDSAVYLCASSVSGGGHEQFFGPGTRLTVL.

The genes are TRBV2 and TRBJ1-2; no reliable D call. Looked up from germline, CDR1 is SNHLY and CDR2 is FYNNEI. This CDR3 has 12 amino acids. Trimming took 5 bases from V and 4 from J, leaving 8 bases between them. The CDR3, as DNA: TGTGCCAGCAGTATGTCCAGCTATGGCTACACCTTC. Its protein product is CASSMSSYGYTF.

The chain links TRBV7-2 to TRBJ2-5; 10 bases align to TRBD2. The CDR3 length is 18 residues. After removal of 2 bases from V and 4 bases from J, the junction contained 13 bases not matched to a gene. Germline V gene data show CDR1 as SGHTA and CDR2 as FQGNSA. CDR3 nucleotides: TGTGCCAGCAGCTTACTCCCTTTCCAGCGGGGGGGCGGAGAGACCCAGTACTTC. It encodes CASSLLPFQRGGGETQYF.

The V gene is TRBV13, the J gene TRBJ2-7, with a tentative D call TRBD1 (5 bases). The V gene's germline CDR1 is PRHDT and CDR2 FYEKMQ (reference sequence). The ends were cut back, 0 bases at V and 3 bases at J, with 21 bases in the middle. The CDR3 covers 18 residues. The CDR3: CASSLGPLDRTNNYEQYF. The CDR3 nucleotides read TGTGCCAGCAGCTTAGGCCCCTTAGACAGAACCAACAACTACGAGCAGTACTTC.

The chain links TRBV19 to TRBJ2-1; 8 bases match TRBD1. The CDR3 contains 15 residues. V lost 3 bases to trimming and J lost 4 bases; unmatched junction nucleotides: 5. CDR1 is LNHDA and CDR2 is SQIVND in the germline V gene (reference sequence). CDR3 region: CASSMGQESYNEQFF. In nucleotides, the CDR3 is TGTGCCAGTAGTATGGGACAGGAGTCATACAATGAGCAGTTCTTC.

For the CDR3, the DNA is TGTGCCAGCAGTGAAGTCGGTCTAGCAGACTACAATGAGCAGTTCTTC. Translated, it gives CASSEVGLADYNEQFF. The V call is TRBV2, the J call TRBJ2-1; D is perhaps TRBD2 (5 bases). The CDR3 contains 16 residues. CDR1 is SNHLY, CDR2 FYNNEI, per germline. The V gene lost 1 base and the J gene lost 3 bases, with 13 bases spanning the gap.

This clone was counted a few times. The CDR3 is CASSPGGGSDAEAFF. For the CDR3, the DNA is TGCGCCAGCAGCCCTGGCGGGGGCTCGGACGCCGAAGCTTTCTTT. This chain connects TRBV5-1 to TRBJ1-1, with D possibly being TRBD1 (6 bases). The V end was cut by 4 bases, the J end by 8 bases, with 21 bases between. Germline lookup yields CDR1 SGHRS and CDR2 YFSETQ. There are 15 residues in the CDR3. Supplemented by reference TRBV5-1 and TRBJ1-1, the full variable domain reads KAGVTQTPRYLIKTRGQQVTLSCSPISGHRSVSWYQQTPGQGLQFLFEYFSETQRNKGNFPGRFSGRQFSNSRSEMNVSTLELGDSALYLCASSPGGGSDAEAFFGQGTRLTVV.

The V call is TRBV14, the J call TRBJ1-2; no clear D gene. Trimming took 3 bases from V and 7 from J, leaving 12 bases between them. The CDR3 is 13 amino acids. CDR1 and CDR2 from the germline V gene are SGHDN and FVKESK. CDR3 protein: CASSQASSPGYTF. The CDR3 DNA reads as TGTGCCAGCAGCCAGGCATCTTCCCCTGGCTACACCTTC.

This clone appeared a single time. The chain links TRBV6-5 to TRBJ1-6, with TRBD1 matching 8 bases. Germline CDR1 and CDR2: MNHEY and SVGAGI. This CDR3 has 13 amino acids. V lost 10 bases, J lost 6 bases, and 5 bases stayed unmatched. The CDR3 loop is CATDRGGNSPLHF. The CDR3 DNA reads TGTGCCACCGACAGGGGTGGTAATTCACCCCTCCACTTT.

The gene calls are TRBV11-3 and TRBJ2-6; 7 positions match TRBD1. V shed 0 bases and J 0 bases; nucleotides not matched to a gene: 17. The CDR3 has 22 residues. Germline lookup yields CDR1 SGHNT and CDR2 YENEEA. The CDR3: CASSLDFIGQAIINSGANVLTF. The CDR3 nucleotides read TGTGCCAGCAGCTTAGACTTCATTGGACAGGCGATTATAAACTCTGGGGCCAACGTCCTGACTTTC.

This clone was counted between two and nine times. The chain couples TRBV4-2 to TRBJ1-2; 9 bases agree with TRBD1. The length of the CDR3 is 15 residues. Germline assignment: CDR1 LGHNA and CDR2 YNFKEQ. Trimming cost V 0 bases and J 8 bases; bases outside gene matches: 7. DNA for the CDR3: TGTGCCAGCAGCCAAGAAACAGGGGGCGGTTGGGGCTACACCTTC. It codes for CASSQETGGGWGYTF.

This clone has only one observation. J is TRBJ2-1 and V is TRBV19; 10 nucleotides match TRBD1. With V trimmed by 1 base and J by 2 bases, 2 bases remained unmatched. Germline CDR1 is LNHDA and CDR2 is SQIVND (reference sequence). The CDR3 length is 16 residues. The CDR3 DNA reads as TGTGCCAGTAGTATAGCTGGGACAGGGGCCTACAATGAGCAGTTCTTC. Translation gives CASSIAGTGAYNEQFF.

For this clone: This CDR3 is also generated by other DNA sequences in the sample. J is TRBJ2-3 and V is TRBV5-4; maybe TRBD2 (6 bases). V lost 2 bases and J 2 bases, leaving 9 bases between the germline ends. Germline loops: CDR1 SGHNT, CDR2 YYREEE (reference sequence). The CDR3 is 14 amino acids. This chain's CDR3 is CASSFGGDTDTQYF. CDR3 bases: TGTGCCAGCAGCTTTGGCGGGGACACAGATACGCAGTATTTT.

This chain connects TRBV4-1 to TRBJ2-3; 9 nucleotides align to TRBD2. V was clipped by 7 bases and J by 6 bases; unmatched bases: 14. The CDR3 has 16 residues. Germline V gene sequence: CDR1 MGHRA, CDR2 YSYEKL. The CDR3 here is CASTPFGRGGGDTQYF. The CDR3 DNA follows: TGCGCCAGCACCCCATTTGGGCGGGGGGGCGGCGATACGCAGTATTTT.

V usage is TRBV6-1 and J usage is TRBJ1-5; a possible D gene is TRBD1 (6 bases). CDR3 size: 16 residues. V lost 4 bases and J 2 bases, leaving 15 bases between the germline ends. Germline CDR1 and CDR2: MNHNS and SASEGT. The CDR3 coding sequence is TGTGCCAGCAGTGCAGGGGCGGGAGGGGGCAATCAGCCCCAGCATTTT. As protein: CASSAGAGGGNQPQHF.